Presented here are 19 T cell receptor beta chains from one specimen sequenced in a study of early T cells in non-severe SARS-CoV-2 infection. MiXCR, applied by TCRdb to the 5' RACE reads, yields one record per CDR3 protein. The sample yields around 55,000 distinct CDR3 sequences, more than 12% seen once. The source material was whole blood, sampled at baseline. The receptors stem from an adult who was a healthcare worker with PCR-confirmed SARS-CoV-2 infection or an uninfected control (not recorded which).

This clonotype has a handful of counts. The chain joins TRBV2 to TRBJ2-2; 7 bases map to TRBD1. The V and J ends lost 4 bases and 6 bases, in that order; junction bases with no gene match: 2. This CDR3 spans 13 amino acids. Germline lookup yields CDR1 SNHLY and CDR2 FYNNEI. CDR3 loop: CASSVQGAGELFF. CDR3 bases: TGTGCCAGCAGTGTCCAGGGGGCCGGGGAGCTGTTTTTT.

The chain employs TRBV9 and TRBJ1-2; TRBD1 agrees at 7 bases. V trimming: 4 bases; J trimming: 3 bases; junction bases outside the gene matches: 12. The CDR3 is made up of 16 amino acids. CDR1 SGDLS and CDR2 YYNGEE come from the germline V gene. CDR3 in DNA: TGTGCCAGCAGCTTTCGAAATACAGGGGATGACTATGGCTACACCTTC. Its translation is CASSFRNTGDDYGYTF.

Only a few counts were recorded for this clonotype. The rearrangement uses TRBV29-1 and TRBJ2-7; weak D call: TRBD1 (6 bases). The V end lost 1 base, the J end lost 7 bases, and 20 bases lay between the germline ends. CDR1 and CDR2 from the germline V gene are SQVTM and ANQGSEA. There are 15 residues in the CDR3. The DNA for the CDR3 is TGCAGCGTTGAAGTCGGCGGCTTGTTAGGGGGAGAGCAGTACTTC. It is translated as CSVEVGGLLGGEQYF.

The J gene is TRBJ2-5, the V gene TRBV4-2, with 13 bases aligning to TRBD2. Germline lookup yields CDR1 LGHNA and CDR2 YNFKEQ. The CDR3 runs 18 residues. J lost 0 bases, V lost 4 bases, and 8 bases had no gene match. CDR3 residues: CASSPSGTSGMYQETQYF. CDR3 sequence (DNA): TGTGCCAGCAGCCCCTCTGGGACTAGCGGGATGTACCAAGAGACCCAGTACTTC.

A few counts support this clonotype. J is TRBJ2-3 and V is TRBV11-2; TRBD2 might be the D (5 bases). V was pared by 5 bases and J by 3 bases, with 18 bases between. The CDR3 consists of 16 residues. Germline CDR1 reads SGHAT; CDR2 reads FQNNGV. Here the CDR3 reads CASSPRGPGGTDTQYF. In nucleotides, the CDR3 is TGTGCCAGCAGCCCCCGGGGTCCCGGAGGAACAGATACGCAGTATTTT.

This clonotype was observed a few times. CDR3 in DNA: TGTGCCAGCAGTTACGGACAGGGGGCCGAAGCTTTCTTT. This encodes CASSYGQGAEAFF. The gene calls are TRBV12-3 or TRBV12-4 and TRBJ1-1; 11 bases are shared with TRBD1. This CDR3 has 13 residues. The trim removed 4 bases at V and 8 bases at J, leaving 3 bases unmatched.

V and J are TRBV7-9 and TRBJ2-6; the D is unclear. The V end was cut by 5 bases, the J end by 0 bases, with 8 bases between. This CDR3 contains 15 residues. Germline V lookup: CDR1 SEHNR, CDR2 FQNEAQ (reference sequence). CDR3 in DNA: TGTGCCAGCAGCCGAACCCCCTCTGGGGCCAACGTCCTGACTTTC. Encoded protein: CASSRTPSGANVLTF.

The chain is built from TRBV29-1 and TRBJ2-1; D is perhaps TRBD1 (6 bases). The CDR3 is 12 amino acids. Looked up from germline, CDR1 is SQVTM and CDR2 is ANQGSEA. V was trimmed by 4 bases and J by 7 bases, leaving 11 bases between them. The CDR3 coding sequence is TGCAGCGTTGTTACAGGGCGAAATGAGCAGTTCTTC. It codes for CSVVTGRNEQFF.

The chain has TRBV7-6 and TRBJ1-2; 7 nucleotides match TRBD1. CDR1 and CDR2 (germline): SGHVS, FNYEAQ. The CDR3 consists of 13 residues. J gave up 2 bases and V 5 bases, and 2 bases lay outside the gene matches. The CDR3 sequence: CASSPTGNYGYTF. The CDR3 DNA is TGTGCCAGCAGCCCGACAGGGAACTATGGCTACACCTTC.

V is TRBV2 and J is TRBJ2-5; D is perhaps TRBD1 (6 bases). Germline V CDR1 and CDR2: SNHLY, FYNNEI. Between the trimmed V and J ends, which lost 4 bases and 3 bases, there was a span of 15 bases. The CDR3 sequence is 15 residues long. CDR3 loop: CASSVQGGREETQYF. The CDR3 nucleotides read TGTGCCAGCAGTGTACAGGGTGGAAGGGAAGAGACCCAGTACTTC.

This chain links TRBV28 with TRBJ1-2; D is uncertain. CDR1 MDHEN and CDR2 SYDVKM come from the germline V gene. The CDR3 extends over 17 amino acids. V shed 2 bases and J shed 1 base, with 17 bases lying between them. The CDR3 region is CASSLAPPSAFNYGYTF. The CDR3 nucleotides read TGTGCCAGCAGTTTAGCCCCGCCGTCAGCGTTTAACTATGGCTACACCTTC.

V usage is TRBV28 and J usage is TRBJ2-1; 7 bases are a match to TRBD2. The CDR3 length is 14 residues. J lost 3 bases, V lost 2 bases, and 1 base had no gene match. The germline gives CDR1 MDHEN, CDR2 SYDVKM. CDR3 bases: TGTGCCAGCAGTTTACTAGCGGACTACAATGAGCAGTTCTTC. Protein product: CASSLLADYNEQFF.

The gene calls are TRBV20-1 and TRBJ2-1, with D possibly called TRBD1 or TRBD2 (5 bases each). This CDR3 comprises 14 residues. Trimming left V 5 bases short and J 9 bases short, with 20 bases between. Germline loops: CDR1 DFQATT, CDR2 SNEGSKA (reference sequence). In DNA form, the CDR3 reads TGCAGTGCTGAGAGACGGGGCCCTTCGGGTGAGCAGTTCTTC. Translating gives CSAERRGPSGEQFF.

This clonotype was found many times. This rearrangement joins TRBV5-1 to TRBJ2-3, with D hard to call. V was cut by 2 bases and J by 1 base, with 11 bases left in between. Germline V CDR1 and CDR2: SGHRS, YFSETQ. The CDR3 consists of 15 residues. CDR3: CASSLNIAGTDTQYF. CDR3 sequence (DNA): TGCGCCAGCAGCTTAAATATCGCTGGCACAGATACGCAGTATTTT.

This clonotype came up many times. The chain employs TRBV21-1 and TRBJ1-6; the table's D call, TRBD1, was not checked against the DNA. TRBV21-1 is reported as a pseudogene. The CDR3 has 15 residues. The CDR3 protein is CASSKGTGTNSPLHF. The CDR3 nucleotides read TGTGCCAGCAGCAAGGGGACAGGGACCAATTCACCCCTCCACTTT.

Comments on this clonotype: The junction departs from germline at one end; a sequencing error may be responsible. The chain links TRBV6-1 to TRBJ1-6, with 8 bases that match TRBD1. Per germline, CDR1 MNHNS and CDR2 SASEGT. CDR3 length equals 15 residues. CDR3 region: CASSSGTGDNSPLHF. Written as DNA, the CDR3 is TGTGCCAGCAGTTCCGGGACAGGCGATAATTCACCCCTCCATTTT.

V gene TRBV4-1 combines with J gene TRBJ1-1, with D possibly being TRBD1 (5 bases). This CDR3 contains 17 residues. CDR1 is MGHRA, CDR2 YSYEKL, per germline. V lost 1 base, J lost 4 bases, and 19 bases lay in between. The CDR3 nucleotides read TGCGCCAGCAGCCAAGGTGGGTTGAGGGGACTGGGCACTGAAGCTTTCTTT. Translating gives CASSQGGLRGLGTEAFF.

This chain connects TRBV20-1 to TRBJ1-6; D might be TRBD1 (5 bases). There are 14 residues in the CDR3. Between the trimmed V and J ends, which lost 6 bases and 14 bases, there was a span of 23 bases. CDR1 DFQATT and CDR2 SNEGSKA come from the germline V gene (reference sequence). CDR3 region: CSARRDVHFQALHF. CDR3 sequence (DNA): TGCAGTGCCAGACGGGACGTACACTTCCAGGCCCTCCACTTT.

The chain links TRBV28 to TRBJ1-1; 8 bases agree with TRBD1. CDR1 and CDR2 (germline): MDHEN, SYDVKM. Germline trimming cut 4 bases from V and 5 bases from J; bases unmatched to any gene: 12. This CDR3 contains 16 residues. This CDR3 reads CASSSHAAGGRTEAFF. The CDR3 bases are TGTGCCAGCAGTTCTCATGCTGCAGGGGGCAGGACTGAAGCTTTCTTT.